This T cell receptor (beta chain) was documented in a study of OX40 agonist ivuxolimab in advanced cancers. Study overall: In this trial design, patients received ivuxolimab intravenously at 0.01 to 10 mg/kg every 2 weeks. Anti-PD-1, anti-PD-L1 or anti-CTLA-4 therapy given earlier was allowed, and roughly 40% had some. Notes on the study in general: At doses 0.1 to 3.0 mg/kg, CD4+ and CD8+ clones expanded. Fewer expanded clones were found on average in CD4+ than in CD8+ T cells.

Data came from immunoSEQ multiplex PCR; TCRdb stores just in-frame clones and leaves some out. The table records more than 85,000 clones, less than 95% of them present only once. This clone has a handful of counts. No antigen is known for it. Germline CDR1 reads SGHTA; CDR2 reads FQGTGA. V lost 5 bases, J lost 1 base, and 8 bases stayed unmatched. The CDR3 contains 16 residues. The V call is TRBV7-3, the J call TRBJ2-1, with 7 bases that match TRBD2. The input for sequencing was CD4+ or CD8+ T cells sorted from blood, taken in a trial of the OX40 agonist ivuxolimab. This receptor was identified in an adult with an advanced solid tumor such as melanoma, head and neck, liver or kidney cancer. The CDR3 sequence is CASSPAAGKSYNEQFF. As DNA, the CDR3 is TGTGCCAGCAGCCCGGCAGCGGGAAAGTCCTACAATGAGCAGTTCTTC.